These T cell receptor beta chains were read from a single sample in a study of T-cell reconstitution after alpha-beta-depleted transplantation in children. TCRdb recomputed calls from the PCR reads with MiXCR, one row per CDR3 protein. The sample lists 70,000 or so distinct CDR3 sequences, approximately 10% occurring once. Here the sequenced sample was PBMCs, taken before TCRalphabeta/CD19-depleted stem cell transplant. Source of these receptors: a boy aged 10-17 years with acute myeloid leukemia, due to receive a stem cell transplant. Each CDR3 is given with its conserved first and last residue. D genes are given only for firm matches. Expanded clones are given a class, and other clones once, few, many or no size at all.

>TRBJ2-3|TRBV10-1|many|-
TGCGCCAGCAGTGACGGGACAGATACGCAGTATTTT
CASSDGTDTQYF
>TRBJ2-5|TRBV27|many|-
TGTGCCAGCAGTTTGCAGGGTGTGGAGACCCAGTACTTC
CASSLQGVETQYF
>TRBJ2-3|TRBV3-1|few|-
TGTGCCAGCAGCCAAGAGTCGAACGGATACACAGATACGCAGTATTTT
CASSQESNGYTDTQYF
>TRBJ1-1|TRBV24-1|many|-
TGTGCCACCACTGGGGTCGGGGCAAACACTGAAGCTTTCTTT
CATTGVGANTEAFF
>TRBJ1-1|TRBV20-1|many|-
TGCAGTGCTAGAGGGGGGGTGGTGAACACTGAAGCTTTCTTT
CSARGGVVNTEAFF
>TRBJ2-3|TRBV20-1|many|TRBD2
TGCAGTGGGACTAGCGGGGGGTTTAGCACAGATACGCAGTATTTT
CSGTSGGFSTDTQYF
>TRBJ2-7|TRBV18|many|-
TGTGCCAGCTCACCAAGAGGCCTTGAGGAGCAGTACTTC
CASSPRGLEEQYF
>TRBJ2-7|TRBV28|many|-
TGTGCCAGCAGTTTGGGGACACTCACCTACGAGCAGTACTTC
CASSLGTLTYEQYF
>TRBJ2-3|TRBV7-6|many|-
TGTGCCAGCAGCTCTAGACTACTCCGAGATACGCAGTATTTT
CASSSRLLRDTQYF
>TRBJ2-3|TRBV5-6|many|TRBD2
TGTGCCAGCAGCTATAGCGGGACCCCAGATACGCAGTATTTT
CASSYSGTPDTQYF
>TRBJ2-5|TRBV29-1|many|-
TGCAGCGTCCGAAACGGACCGGGGGAGACCCAGTACTTC
CSVRNGPGETQYF
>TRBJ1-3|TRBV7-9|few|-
TGTGCCAGCAGCTTAGTGCCAGAAGGAAACACCATATATTTT
CASSLVPEGNTIYF
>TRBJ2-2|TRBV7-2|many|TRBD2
TGTGCCAGCAGCTTAGTGGCGGGAGGCACCGGGGAGCTGTTTTTT
CASSLVAGGTGELFF
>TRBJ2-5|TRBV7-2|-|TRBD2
TGTGCCAGCAGCTTAGCGCTAACGGGAGGTTTCCAAGAGACCCAGTACTTC
CASSLALTGGFQETQYF
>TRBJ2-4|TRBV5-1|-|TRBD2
TGCGCCAGCGCTATACAGCCGGGACTAGGAAAAAACATTCAGTACTTC
CASAIQPGLGKNIQYF
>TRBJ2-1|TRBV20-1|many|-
TGCAGTGCTAGAGATCCCGGGATCCGGGGTAATGAGCAGTTCTTC
CSARDPGIRGNEQFF
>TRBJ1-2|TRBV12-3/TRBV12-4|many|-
TGTGCCAGCAGTTCCCGACTAATCGGCTACACCTTC
CASSSRLIGYTF
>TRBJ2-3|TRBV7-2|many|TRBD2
TGTGCCAGCAGCTTGAGGACTAGCTATCCAGATACGCAGTATTTT
CASSLRTSYPDTQYF
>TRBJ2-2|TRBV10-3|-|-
TGTGCCATCACCCAATCCGGGGAGCTGTTTTTT
CAITQSGELFF
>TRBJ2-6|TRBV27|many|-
TGTGCCAGCAGTTCCTTCAGCTCTGGGGCCAACGTCCTGACTTTC
CASSSFSSGANVLTF
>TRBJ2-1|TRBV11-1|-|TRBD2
TGTGCCAGCAGCCCCGGGACTAGCGATCCGAGCTCCTACAATGAGCAGTTCTTC
CASSPGTSDPSSYNEQFF
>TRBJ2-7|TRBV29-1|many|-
TGCAGCGTTATAGAAACCTACGAGCAGTACTTC
CSVIETYEQYF
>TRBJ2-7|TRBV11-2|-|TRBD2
TGTGCCAGCAGCTTAGGGCCGGGACTAGCTCACGAGCAGTACTTC
CASSLGPGLAHEQYF
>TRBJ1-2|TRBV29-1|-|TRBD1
TGCAGCGCCAACCAGGACAGGGCGGGTGGCTACACCTTC
CSANQDRAGGYTF
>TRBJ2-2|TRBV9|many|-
TGTGCCAGCAGCGCCGGGACACCGAACACCGGGGAGCTGTTTTTT
CASSAGTPNTGELFF
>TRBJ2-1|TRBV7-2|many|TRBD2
TGTGCCAGCAGCCCTAAGCGGGGGGGTGGGAATGAGCAGTTCTTC
CASSPKRGGGNEQFF
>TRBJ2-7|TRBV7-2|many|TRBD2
TGTGCCAGCAGCTTTCTTCCATGGGGAGGGTCGTCCTACGAGCAGTACTTC
CASSFLPWGGSSYEQYF
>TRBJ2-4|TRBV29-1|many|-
TGCAGCGTTGTAGAACAGGGAAACATTCAGTACTTC
CSVVEQGNIQYF
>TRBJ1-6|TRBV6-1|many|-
TGTGCCAGCAGAAGAGACCCTCGAGGTTCACCCCTCCACTTT
CASRRDPRGSPLHF
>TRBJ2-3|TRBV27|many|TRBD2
TGTGCCAGCAGTCTCATAGCGGGAGGGCGAGCAGATACGCAGTATTTT
CASSLIAGGRADTQYF
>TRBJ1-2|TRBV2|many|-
TGTGCCAGCAGGGACTGGGGCTATGGCTACACCTTC
CASRDWGYGYTF
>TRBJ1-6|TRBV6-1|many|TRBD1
TGTGCCAGCAGTCAACAGGGGGGAGGCTCACCCCTCCACTTT
CASSQQGGGSPLHF
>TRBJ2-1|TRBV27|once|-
TGTGCCAGCAAGGTACTCGGAGGCGCGCAGTTCTTC
CASKVLGGAQFF
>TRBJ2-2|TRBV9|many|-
TGTGCCAGCAGCGTAGGCAGGAGGTTTACCGGGGAGCTGTTTTTT
CASSVGRRFTGELFF
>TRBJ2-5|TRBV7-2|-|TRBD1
TGTGCCAGCAGCTTACACCCGGGACAGCAAGAGACCCAGTACTTC
CASSLHPGQQETQYF
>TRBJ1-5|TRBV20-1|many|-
TGCAGTGCCCCGGCCCAAGGAAGCAATCAGCCCCAGCATTTT
CSAPAQGSNQPQHF
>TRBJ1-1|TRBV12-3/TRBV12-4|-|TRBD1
TGTGCCAGCAGTTTAGCGGACAGGAGGAACACTGAAGCTTTCTTT
CASSLADRRNTEAFF
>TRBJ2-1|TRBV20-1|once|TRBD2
TGCAGTGCTTCAACCGGTTTGACTAGCAACAATGAGCAGTTCTTC
CSASTGLTSNNEQFF
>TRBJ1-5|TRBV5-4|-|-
TGTGCCAGCAGCTTGGGCGGGGCCAATCAGCCCCAGCATTTT
CASSLGGANQPQHF
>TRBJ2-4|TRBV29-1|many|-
TGCAGCGTTGAATTCGGCAGGGTTAAAAACATTCAGTACTTC
CSVEFGRVKNIQYF
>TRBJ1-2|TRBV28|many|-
TGTGCCAGCAGTTTATGGGGGGGTCAAAGTGGCTACACCTTC
CASSLWGGQSGYTF
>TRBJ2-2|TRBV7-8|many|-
TGTGCCAGCAGCCCGATGGGGTGGAACACCGGGGAGCTGTTTTTT
CASSPMGWNTGELFF
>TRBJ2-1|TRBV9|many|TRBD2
TGTGCCAGCAGCTTCCCGACTAGCGGGGCCACTTACAATGAGCAGTTCTTC
CASSFPTSGATYNEQFF
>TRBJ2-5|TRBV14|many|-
TGTGCCAGCAGCCTGGATTCGGGGTATAGGACCCAGTACTTC
CASSLDSGYRTQYF
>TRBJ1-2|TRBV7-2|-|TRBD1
TGTGCCAGCAGCTCCCGGACAGGGGTGGGCTATGGCTACACCTTC
CASSSRTGVGYGYTF
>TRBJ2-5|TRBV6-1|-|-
TGTGCCAGCACCGAACTTCAGGGTTGGCAGACCCAGTACTTC
CASTELQGWQTQYF
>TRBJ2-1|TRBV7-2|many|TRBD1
TGTGCCAGCAGCCGCACAGGGGACAATGAGCAGTTCTTC
CASSRTGDNEQFF
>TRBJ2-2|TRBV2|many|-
TGTGCCAGCAGGCTTGGGGCGCGGGGAGACACCGGGGAGCTGTTTTTT
CASRLGARGDTGELFF
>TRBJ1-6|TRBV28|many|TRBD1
TGTGCCAGCAGTTTATCCCCGGGACAGGGGAAAAGCTCCTATAATTCACCCCTCCACTTT
CASSLSPGQGKSSYNSPLHF
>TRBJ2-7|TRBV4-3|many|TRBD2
TGCGCCAGCAGCCAAGATTGGACTAGAGCCTACGAGCAGTACTTC
CASSQDWTRAYEQYF
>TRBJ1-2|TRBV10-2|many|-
TGCGCCAGCAGAGATCAGGGCCGCTATGGCTACACCTTC
CASRDQGRYGYTF
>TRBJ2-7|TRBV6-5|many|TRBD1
TGTGCCAGCAGTTTAGGGACAGGTTCCTACGAGCAGTACTTC
CASSLGTGSYEQYF
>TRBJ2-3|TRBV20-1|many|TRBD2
TGCAGTGCCACAGCCTGGGGGGGTGATACGCAGTATTTT
CSATAWGGDTQYF
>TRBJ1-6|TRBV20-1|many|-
TGCAGTGCTAGAGATCCCGGACCCACAACAAAATATAATTCACCCCTCCACTTT
CSARDPGPTTKYNSPLHF
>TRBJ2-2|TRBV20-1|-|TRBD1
TGCTGCTTCTGGGGGGGACAGGGTTGGAACACCGGGGAGCTGTTTTTT
CCFWGGQGWNTGELFF
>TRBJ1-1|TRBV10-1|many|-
TGCGCCAGCAGTGAGTACACTGAAGCTTTCTTT
CASSEYTEAFF
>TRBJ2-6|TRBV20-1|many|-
TGCAGTGCTAGAGACGGGTCTGGGCTCTCTGGGGCCAACGTCCTGACTTTC
CSARDGSGLSGANVLTF
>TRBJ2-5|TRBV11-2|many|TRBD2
TGTGCCAGCAGCCCCGGGACTAGCGGTCGGGAGACCCAGTACTTC
CASSPGTSGRETQYF
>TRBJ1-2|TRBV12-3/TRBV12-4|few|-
TGTGCCAGCAGTTTAAAGGGCCCCCCCGGGAAATTCGGCTACACCTTC
CASSLKGPPGKFGYTF
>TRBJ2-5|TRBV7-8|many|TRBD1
TGTGCCAGCAGCACCGGACAGGGCCGGGAGACCCAGTACTTC
CASSTGQGRETQYF